The 7 T cell receptor beta chains presented below share a single source sample, sequenced in a study of CD8+ T cells in alopecia areata. cDNA prepared by RNA extraction and subsequent reverse transcription served as the template for sequencing. The data were produced by immunoSEQ multiplex PCR, yet TCRdb's version contains in-frame clones alone and is incomplete. The profile shows 150,000 to 200,000 clones, roughly 50% of them singletons. This sample's treatment: oral pan-JAK inhibitor, 5-10 mg twice daily. This material consisted of CD4+ T cells sorted from blood, taken between weeks 55 and 70, from a patient treated with tofacitinib. The receptor set was obtained from a human donor with alopecia areata.

In the case of this clone: The same CDR3 arises from other DNA sequences in this sample as well. The chain uses TRBV29-1 and TRBJ2-3; unclear D gene. The CDR3 spans 13 residues. Germline values: CDR1 SQVTM, CDR2 ANQGSEA. Trimming cost V 4 bases and J 3 bases, with 11 bases left between them. The CDR3 loop is CSVAARFTDTQYF. The CDR3 bases are TGCAGCGTTGCCGCAAGATTTACAGATACGCAGTATTTT.

The rearrangement links TRBV5-5 to TRBJ2-3, with D unresolved. V lost 4 bases and J lost 2, with 14 bases in between. Germline V lookup: CDR1 SGHKS, CDR2 YYEKEE (reference sequence). This CDR3 has 15 residues. The CDR3 DNA reads as TGTGCCAGCAGCCTGAACTTGATGCCCACAGATACGCAGTATTTT. Translation gives CASSLNLMPTDTQYF.

This clone has just a few counts. The V and J genes are TRBV5-1 and TRBJ2-1, with 9 bases that match TRBD2. Germline CDR1 and CDR2: SGHRS and YFSETQ. The CDR3 extends over 15 amino acids. J lost 9 bases, V lost 7 bases, and 14 bases had no gene match. Written as DNA, the CDR3 is TGCGCCAGCCGCCCCCCTGGCGGGGGGGCCACTGAGCAGTTCTTC. Residues: CASRPPGGGATEQFF.

CDR3 DNA sequence: TGTGCCATCAGTGATTCCTCTAGCCCGAGCGAGCAGTACTTC. Its protein product is CAISDSSSPSEQYF. The chain combines TRBV10-3 with TRBJ2-7; possibly TRBD2 for D (5 bases). The V gene lost 3 bases and the J gene lost 6 bases, with 15 bases spanning the gap. Germline CDR1 and CDR2: ENHRY and SYGVKD. The CDR3 extends over 14 amino acids.

The chain carries TRBV6-6 and TRBJ2-2; D is unclear. This CDR3 has 16 amino acids. Germline CDR1 MNHNY, CDR2 SVGAGI (reference sequence). Deletions cut 7 bases from V and 7 bases from J, with 22 bases between. CDR3 loop: CASTNPTSRHHGELFF. The CDR3 DNA reads TGTGCCAGCACTAACCCTACCAGCCGACACCACGGGGAGCTGTTTTTT.

V gene TRBV15 combines with J gene TRBJ1-5; tentative D call: TRBD1 (5 bases). Per germline, CDR1 LNHNV and CDR2 YYDKDF (reference sequence). The CDR3 covers 14 residues. Trimming cost V 0 bases and J 6 bases, with 9 bases left between them. In nucleotides, the CDR3 is TGTGCCACCAGCAGAGACCAGGGATTTCAGCCCCAGCATTTT. It codes for CATSRDQGFQPQHF.

This chain joins TRBV11-2 and TRBJ2-7; TRBD1 might be the D (6 bases). In germline, CDR1 is SGHAT, CDR2 FQNNGV. CDR3 size: 15 residues. V was clipped by 3 bases and J by 0 bases, with 12 bases between them. DNA of the CDR3: TGTGCCAGCAGCTTCAGGGGCGGTAACTCCTACGAGCAGTACTTC. This gives the protein CASSFRGGNSYEQYF.